Listed here are 26 T cell receptor beta chains from one sample, sequenced in a study of blood T cells in healthy people across ages. Primers used in a second PCR of about 7 to 12 cycles were a sample-barcoded 5' primer and a J-beta primer mix. TCRdb re-derived calls from the 5' RACE reads in MiXCR, one entry per CDR3 protein. The table records over a million distinct CDR3 sequences, around 45% of them present only once. The material sequenced was blood. These receptors came from a woman aged 60-75 years in good health.

The chain links TRBV2 to TRBJ2-7; unclear D gene. Per germline, CDR1 SNHLY and CDR2 FYNNEI. Trimming shortened V by 8 bases and J by 3 bases, and 8 bases separated the two germline ends. The CDR3 length is 11 residues. In DNA, the CDR3 is TGTGCCAGCGGGCCTAGCTACGAGCAGTACTTC. Protein product: CASGPSYEQYF.

The chain couples TRBV30 to TRBJ2-1, with D uncertain. The CDR3 totals 12 residues. Germline-derived CDR1 and CDR2 are GTSNPN and SVGIG (reference sequence). V was cut by 1 base and J by 7 bases, with 8 bases left in between. Here the CDR3 reads CAWSGQFNEQFF. The CDR3 DNA follows: TGTGCCTGGAGTGGACAATTTAATGAGCAGTTCTTC.

The chain is built from TRBV15 and TRBJ1-2; tentative D call: TRBD1 (5 bases). The CDR3 is made up of 13 amino acids. V was cut by 7 bases and J by 6 bases, with 15 bases left in between. Germline CDR1 and CDR2: LNHNV and YYDKDF (reference sequence). The DNA for the CDR3 is TGTGCCACCACTCAGACAGAGACTGATGGCTACACCTTC. Protein sequence: CATTQTETDGYTF.

The chain recombines TRBV4-2 with TRBJ2-1; tentatively, D is TRBD2 (6 bases). Judging by the DNA end, TRBJ2-7 fits better; the J call may be wrong. Germline values: CDR1 LGHNA, CDR2 YNFKEQ. The CDR3 totals 18 residues. CDR3 in DNA: TGTGCCAGCAGCCCAAGAAGTCGGGAGAGTCTCGGCGTCCACGAGCAGTACTTC. Translating it yields CASSPRSRESLGVHEQYF.

The chain carries TRBV28 and TRBJ2-7; 7 nucleotides agree with TRBD2. Trimming removed 10 bases from V and 3 bases from J; junction bases left unmatched: 15. Germline-derived CDR1 and CDR2 are MDHEN and SYDVKM. The CDR3 runs to 15 residues. CDR3 loop: CATMSLVGRNYEQYF. The CDR3, as DNA: TGTGCCACAATGTCCCTGGTCGGGAGGAACTACGAGCAGTACTTC.

As for this clonotype: A read error may produce the germline difference seen at one junction end. J is TRBJ1-2 and V is TRBV11-2; 7 bases fit TRBD1. The CDR3 is 14 amino acids. The germline CDR1 and CDR2 sequences are SGHAT and FQNNGV. CDR3 DNA: TGTGCCGGCAGCTTAGAGAGACAGGGCTATGGCTACACCTTC. Protein product: CAGSLERQGYGYTF.

This clonotype was recorded a few times. V gene TRBV7-9 combines with J gene TRBJ1-1; TRBD1 might be the D (6 bases). Per the germline V gene, CDR1 is SEHNR and CDR2 is FQNEAQ (reference sequence). This CDR3 contains 15 residues. Trimming removed 1 base from V and 1 base from J, with 10 bases in between. As DNA, the CDR3 is TGTGCCAGCAGCTTAGGAGAGACAGGGAACACTGAAGCTTTCTTT. Translation gives CASSLGETGNTEAFF.

The rearrangement joins TRBV20-1 to TRBJ1-5; D perhaps matches TRBD1 (6 bases). Per germline, CDR1 DFQATT and CDR2 SNEGSKA (reference sequence). The CDR3 totals 15 residues. V was clipped by 4 bases and J by 2 bases, with 15 bases between them. CDR3 sequence (DNA): TGCAGTGCTACATTGGGGGGCTGGGGCAATCAGCCCCAGCATTTT. This encodes CSATLGGWGNQPQHF.

This clonotype was seen only a few times. The J gene is TRBJ2-1, the V gene TRBV12-3 or TRBV12-4; 7 bases are shared with TRBD2. Trimming cost V 10 bases and J 1 base; bases outside gene matches: 22. The CDR3 length is 19 residues. The CDR3 loop is CATLGGSGRADPSYNEQFF. The CDR3 DNA reads TGTGCCACCCTGGGGGGGTCGGGACGAGCGGATCCGTCCTACAATGAGCAGTTCTTC.

This clonotype has just a few counts. This chain joins TRBV27 and TRBJ2-5; 11 nucleotides align to TRBD2. The DNA end favors TRBJ2-7, so the J call may be wrong. Germline loops: CDR1 MNHEY, CDR2 SMNVEV (reference sequence). This CDR3 has 14 amino acids. The CDR3 sequence: CASSQLAGVSEQYF. The CDR3 nucleotides are TGTGCCAGCAGCCAACTAGCGGGAGTAAGCGAGCAGTACTTC.

The chain has TRBV24-1 and TRBJ1-4, with TRBD1 matching 11 bases. The CDR3 consists of 15 residues. CDR1 and CDR2 (germline): KGHDR, SFDVKD. V lost 5 bases and J lost 7; bases outside the gene matches: 5. The DNA of the CDR3 is TGTGCCACCAGTGCCAGGACAGGGGGCTTTGAAAAACTGTTTTTT. It codes for CATSARTGGFEKLFF.

The chain uses TRBV6-5 and TRBJ2-7; 9 bases align to TRBD1. The CDR3 sequence is 14 residues long. Germline CDR1 reads MNHEY; CDR2 reads SVGAGI. With V trimmed by 11 bases and J by 3 bases, 11 bases remained unmatched. CDR3 loop: CAGGRTGALYEQYF. The CDR3 region has the DNA TGTGCCGGCGGAAGGACAGGGGCACTCTACGAGCAGTACTTC.

This sequence joins TRBV7-9 and TRBJ2-1, with 14 bases aligning to TRBD2. The assigned J gene may be wrong: the sequence end matches TRBJ2-7 better. Germline loops: CDR1 SEHNR, CDR2 FQNEAQ (reference sequence). The CDR3 is made up of 16 amino acids. The CDR3 loop is CASSGAGTSGRNEQYF. The CDR3 DNA follows: TGTGCCAGCAGCGGGGCCGGGACTAGCGGGAGAAATGAGCAGTACTTC.

For this clonotype: An end of the junction does not agree with germline; a read error may underlie this. The chain links TRBV20-1 to TRBJ1-2, with a weak D call TRBD1 (5 bases). There are 14 residues in the CDR3. Germline CDR1 is DFQATT and CDR2 is SNEGSKA (reference sequence). The CDR3 DNA is TGCAGTGCTAGAGACACCGGGACTAACCATGGCTACACCTTC. Translation: CSARDTGTNHGYTF.

This clonotype has only a few counts. The chain is built from TRBV7-9 and TRBJ2-3; D tentatively reads TRBD1 or TRBD2 (6 bases each). Germline assignment: CDR1 SEHNR and CDR2 FQNEAQ (reference sequence). V was pared by 5 bases and J by 0 bases, with 21 bases between. The CDR3 consists of 18 residues. The CDR3 region has the DNA TGTGCCAGCAGCACTAGGGGGGCAGGAGTGTTAAGCACAGATACGCAGTATTTT. It yields the protein CASSTRGAGVLSTDTQYF.

This clonotype was recorded once. The V and J genes are TRBV9 and TRBJ2-6; tentative D call: TRBD1 (6 bases). Germline CDR1 SGDLS, CDR2 YYNGEE. Trimming removed 1 base at V and 0 bases at J, with 29 bases between. The CDR3 consists of 23 residues. For the CDR3, the DNA is TGTGCCAGCAGCGTAAGGGCTTGGACAGACTCCCTTCCCATTAGCTCTGGGGCCAACGTCCTGACTTTC. This gives the protein CASSVRAWTDSLPISSGANVLTF.

This clonotype has a count of ten or more. V and J are TRBV25-1 and TRBJ1-4; TRBD1 aligns across 9 bases. This CDR3 spans 15 amino acids. Germline V lookup: CDR1 MGHDK, CDR2 SYGVNS. V dropped 4 bases and J dropped 8; count of bases not matched to a gene: 8. The CDR3 sequence: CASSVRTGVDEKLFF. The CDR3 bases are TGTGCCAGCAGTGTACGGACAGGGGTAGACGAAAAACTGTTTTTT.

The chain links TRBV20-1 to TRBJ2-3; 14 bases line up with TRBD2. The germline gives CDR1 DFQATT, CDR2 SNEGSKA (reference sequence). The CDR3 has 14 residues. V shed 6 bases, J shed 5 bases, and the junction held 4 bases outside the gene matches. The CDR3 DNA is TGCAGTGCGAAGGGACTAGCGGGAGAAGATACGCAGTATTTT. Translated: CSAKGLAGEDTQYF.

This clonotype was counted once. The chain is built from TRBV20-1 and TRBJ2-5; D remains ambiguous. Per germline, CDR1 DFQATT and CDR2 SNEGSKA (reference sequence). The CDR3 consists of 14 residues. Trimming removed 4 bases at V and 11 bases at J, with 23 bases between. CDR3 bases: TGCAGTGCTACGCAGGTAGTCCTTTCCAATGAGCAGTACTTC. Its translation is CSATQVVLSNEQYF.

This clonotype is a singleton in its sample. V usage is TRBV3-1 and J usage is TRBJ2-3; 16 nucleotides align to TRBD2. Germline CDR1 and CDR2: LGHDT and YNNKEL (reference sequence). V lost 4 bases and J lost 14; bases outside the gene matches: 9. The CDR3 has 15 residues. The DNA of the CDR3 is TGTGCCAGCAGCCTCGTCGGGACTAGCGGGAGGGAGGTGTATTTT. It yields the protein CASSLVGTSGREVYF.

The gene calls are TRBV28 and TRBJ2-3; 11 bases map to TRBD2. V lost 9 bases, J lost 6 bases, and 17 bases stayed unmatched. Germline lookup yields CDR1 MDHEN and CDR2 SYDVKM. This CDR3 is 17 amino acids long. DNA for the CDR3: TGTGCCAGTTGGACCGGGGGACTAGCGGCCCTTACTGATACGCAGTATTTT. Translation gives CASWTGGLAALTDTQYF.

The chain links TRBV12-3 or TRBV12-4 to TRBJ1-1; D uncertain. Trimming cost V 3 bases and J 6 bases, with 11 bases left between them. The CDR3 is 13 amino acids. CDR3 sequence reads: CASSFFMRSEAFF. The CDR3 DNA reads TGTGCCAGCAGTTTTTTCATGAGGTCTGAAGCTTTCTTT.

This clonotype has only a few counts. The rearrangement joins TRBV12-3 or TRBV12-4 to TRBJ2-4; 14 bases match TRBD2. The CDR3 totals 17 residues. Germline trimming cut 6 bases from V and 2 bases from J; bases unmatched to any gene: 6. This CDR3 reads CASSRGLAGGSKNIQYF. CDR3 in DNA: TGTGCCAGCAGCCGCGGACTAGCGGGAGGTTCCAAAAACATTCAGTACTTC.

The chain employs TRBV6-5 and TRBJ2-2; 10 nucleotides align to TRBD1. Trimming cost V 6 bases and J 5 bases; bases outside gene matches: 9. The CDR3 contains 16 residues. The V gene's germline CDR1 is MNHEY and CDR2 SVGAGI. The CDR3 reads CASRSRDRGLTGELFF. The CDR3 region has the DNA TGTGCCAGCAGATCTCGGGACAGGGGACTAACCGGGGAGCTGTTTTTT.

In its sample, this clonotype was seen a few times. Here the CDR3 reads CSARDLGSSYNEQFF. The CDR3 DNA follows: TGCAGTGCTAGAGATCTAGGGAGCTCCTACAATGAGCAGTTCTTC. This chain links TRBV20-1 with TRBJ2-1; a possible D gene is TRBD2 (5 bases). Germline V gene lookup returns CDR1 DFQATT and CDR2 SNEGSKA (reference sequence). The CDR3 sequence is 15 residues long. Trimming shortened V by 0 bases and J by 0 bases, and 9 bases separated the two germline ends.

The V and J genes are TRBV5-1 and TRBJ2-5, with TRBD1 matching over 10 bases. The J call is doubtful: the DNA matches TRBJ2-7 better. Germline V gives CDR1 SGHRS, CDR2 YFSETQ. CDR3 length equals 15 residues. CDR3 sequence reads: CASSWGQGSINEQYF. Written as DNA, the CDR3 is TGCGCCAGCAGCTGGGGACAGGGGTCGATCAACGAGCAGTACTTC.